This is a list of T cell receptor beta chains from one sample in a study of blood T cell repertoires in COVID-19. Sequencing used immunoSEQ multiplex PCR; TCRdb keeps in-frame clones, though not all of them. The sample consists of 120,000 or so clones, less than 90% of them appearing once. Sequencing used peripheral blood. The receptor source for this set is a woman aged 80 or over with acute or convalescent COVID-19. Both conserved end residues are part of each CDR3. A D gene is named only where the DNA matches it firmly. Not all rows give a size; the values are once, few, many and, for expanded clones, a class.

>TRBV27|TRBJ1-5|few|.|15
CASSLSHPSNQPQHF
TGTGCCAGCAGTTTATCCCACCCTAGTAATCAGCCCCAGCATTTT
>TRBV6-5|TRBJ1-3|.|TRBD1|13
CATTTGSGNTIYF
TGTGCCACCACGACAGGGTCTGGAAACACCATATATTTT
>TRBV6-5|TRBJ1-1|few|.|15
CASSYQATVNTEAFF
TGTGCCAGCAGTTACCAGGCAACGGTAAACACTGAAGCTTTCTTT
>TRBV18|TRBJ1-4|.|.|14
CASSPYRDNEKLFF
TGTGCCAGCTCACCATACAGGGATAATGAAAAACTGTTTTTT
>TRBV5-4|TRBJ1-1|.|TRBD1|15
CASSSQGAMNTEAFF
TGTGCCAGCAGCTCTCAGGGGGCGATGAACACTGAAGCTTTCTTT
>TRBV4-2|TRBJ1-2|.|TRBD1|14
CASSQPQGPYGYTF
TGTGCCAGCAGCCAACCACAGGGGCCTTATGGCTACACCTTC
>TRBV10-3|TRBJ1-1|.|.|15
CATHQGRWENTEAFF
TGTGCCACCCATCAGGGTAGGTGGGAGAACACTGAAGCTTTCTTT
>TRBV6-5|TRBJ1-6|.|.|15
CASSSQQADNSPLHF
TGTGCCAGCAGTTCCCAACAGGCCGATAATTCACCCCTCCACTTT
>TRBV7-2|TRBJ1-5|.|TRBD1|16
CASSEQGMGSNQPQHF
TGTGCCAGCAGCGAACAGGGGATGGGTAGCAATCAGCCCCAGCATTTT
>TRBV11-2|TRBJ2-5|.|TRBD2|17
CASSLGFLGGAQETQYF
TGTGCCAGCAGCTTAGGGTTCCTCGGGGGGGCCCAAGAGACCCAGTACTTC
>TRBV7-9|TRBJ2-1|.|TRBD1|15
CASSQPGQGYNEQFF
TGTGCCAGCAGCCAACCGGGACAGGGCTACAATGAGCAGTTCTTC
>TRBV4-2|TRBJ1-5|.|TRBD1|14
CASSQGGDSQPQHF
TGTGCCAGCAGCCAAGGCGGGGACAGTCAGCCCCAGCATTTT
>TRBV4-1|TRBJ2-5|.|TRBD1|16
CASSHPSRDRQETQYF
TGCGCCAGCAGCCACCCAAGCCGGGACAGGCAAGAGACCCAGTACTTC
>TRBV10-2|TRBJ1-2|.|.|15
CASSESIQFNYGYTF
TGCGCCAGCAGTGAGTCGATACAGTTTAACTATGGCTACACCTTC
>TRBV7-3|TRBJ1-5|once|TRBD1|18
CASSHGQGRRMSNQPQHF
TGTGCCAGCAGCCACGGACAGGGCAGACGGATGAGCAATCAGCCCCAGCATTTT
>TRBV5-6|TRBJ1-2|.|TRBD1|17
CASSSWGNRGSYYGYTF
TGTGCCAGCAGCTCCTGGGGGAACAGGGGCTCTTACTATGGCTACACCTTC
>TRBV5-5|TRBJ1-2|.|.|13
CASSPRQDYGYTF
TGTGCCAGCAGCCCACGACAGGACTATGGCTACACCTTC
>TRBV7-8|TRBJ2-2|.|TRBD2|18
CASSLAPLTSGDTGELFF
TGTGCCAGCAGCTTAGCCCCTCTTACTAGCGGTGACACCGGGGAGCTGTTTTTT
>TRBV5-1|TRBJ1-4|.|TRBD1|17
CASSRGTAHATNEKLFF
TGCGCCAGCAGCCGTGGGACAGCGCATGCAACTAATGAAAAACTGTTTTTT
>TRBV6-5|TRBJ1-4|.|.|15
CASSYSRGTNEKLFF
TGTGCCAGCAGTTATTCTCGGGGAACTAATGAAAAACTGTTTTTT
>TRBV19|TRBJ1-5|once|TRBD1|15
CASRRDRGGNQPQHF
TGTGCCAGTAGAAGGGACAGGGGAGGGAATCAGCCCCAGCATTTT
>TRBV18|TRBJ1-5|once|.|14
CASSPSTFNQPQHF
TGTGCCAGCTCACCATCGACATTTAATCAGCCCCAGCATTTT
>TRBV6-5|TRBJ2-1|.|.|11
CASSYSRFLFF
TGTGCCAGCAGTTACTCGAGATTTCTATTCTTC
>TRBV4-2|TRBJ2-2|.|.|16
CASSQEWGANTGELFF
TGTGCCAGCAGCCAAGAATGGGGGGCGAACACCGGGGAGCTGTTTTTT
>TRBV10-3|TRBJ1-1|once|.|13
CAISESSGEEAFF
TGTGCCATCAGTGAGTCGAGCGGGGAGGAAGCTTTCTTT
>TRBV6-4|TRBJ2-3|.|.|14
CASSVGAETDTQYF
TGTGCCAGCAGTGTCGGAGCGGAGACAGATACGCAGTATTTT
>TRBV7-2|TRBJ2-7|once|TRBD1|14
CASSPYGQGGEQYF
TGTGCCAGCAGCCCCTACGGACAGGGTGGCGAGCAGTACTTC
>TRBV6-2/TRBV6-3|TRBJ2-1|.|TRBD2|13
CASSTGLANTQFF
TGTGCCAGCAGTACGGGACTAGCCAACACGCAGTTCTTC
>TRBV11-2|TRBJ1-2|.|TRBD1|13
CASSSNRGHGYTF
TGTGCCAGCAGCTCAAACAGGGGGCATGGCTACACCTTC
>TRBV2|TRBJ2-1|.|.|16
CASRVTSVRGHNEQFF
TGTGCCAGCAGAGTAACAAGCGTTAGGGGCCACAATGAGCAGTTCTTC
>TRBV3-1/TRBV3-2|TRBJ1-1|once|.|11
CASSQGAEGRF
TGTGCCAGCAGCCAAGGGGCAGAGGGCAGGTTT
>TRBV24-1|TRBJ1-2|.|.|13
CATSEEWGRGYTF
TGTGCCACCAGTGAAGAATGGGGCCGGGGCTACACCTTC
>TRBV15|TRBJ1-5|.|.|15
CATSRGTGGNQPQHF
TGTGCCACCAGCAGAGGAACAGGTGGCAATCAGCCCCAGCATTTT
>TRBV28|TRBJ1-2|.|.|13
CASRGGRNYGYTF
TGTGCCAGCCGGGGGGGGAGAAACTATGGCTACACCTTC
>TRBV6-5|TRBJ1-4|.|TRBD1|15
CASSYQTGSNEKLFF
TGTGCCAGCAGTTACCAGACAGGGAGTAATGAAAAACTGTTTTTT
>TRBV11-2|TRBJ2-1|.|TRBD1|15
CASSPDRGSYNEQFF
TGTGCCAGCAGTCCCGACAGGGGCTCGTACAATGAGCAGTTCTTC
>TRBV5-1|TRBJ1-5|.|TRBD1|14
CASCRQGAYQPQHF
TGCGCCAGCTGTAGACAGGGGGCGTATCAGCCCCAGCATTTT
>TRBV7-9|TRBJ1-6|.|.|14
CASGDRLGISPLHF
TGTGCCAGCGGCGACAGGCTGGGGATTTCACCCCTCCACTTT
>TRBV3-1/TRBV3-2|TRBJ2-1|.|.|15
CASSQERVSYNEQFF
TGTGCCAGCAGCCAAGAGAGGGTCTCCTACAATGAGCAGTTCTTC
>TRBV6-5|TRBJ1-2|.|.|14
CASSRTNRNYGYTF
TGTGCCAGCAGTCGTACAAACCGTAACTATGGCTACACCTTC
>TRBV28|TRBJ1-1|.|.|14
CASSLGGEGSLAFF
TGTGCCAGCAGTTTAGGGGGGGAAGGTTCATTGGCTTTCTTT
>TRBV28|TRBJ1-5|.|TRBD1|18
CASSLSGQGGWSNQPQHF
TGTGCCAGCAGTTTATCCGGACAGGGCGGCTGGAGCAATCAGCCCCAGCATTTT
>TRBV6-6|TRBJ1-1|.|.|12
CASSNRATEAFF
TGTGCCAGCAGCAACAGGGCTACTGAAGCTTTCTTT
>TRBV24-1|TRBJ1-5|.|.|16
CATSETRAQGNQPQHF
TGTGCCACCAGTGAGACGAGGGCCCAAGGGAATCAGCCCCAGCATTTT